The following is a T cell receptor (beta chain) sequence with its context. Its target is unknown. The study ran its PCR with 60 Vbeta and 13 Jbeta primers. Profiling relied on immunoSEQ multiplex PCR, and the TCRdb table lists in-frame clones only, not all of them. The sample includes about 200,000 clones, 75% to 90% seen only once; the top ten take approximately 2.5%. There are 15 residues in the CDR3. From germline, CDR1 is MNHEY and CDR2 SVGAGI. The V and J ends lost 5 bases and 6 bases, in that order; junction bases with no gene match: 11. The source of the sample is a study of cytomegalovirus exposure and HLA in healthy donors. Findings and caveats of the study: In vitro checks showed that a few CMV-associated chains really do target CMV antigens. TCR beta sequences reportedly predicted most subjects' HLA-A and HLA-B alleles accurately. Presence/absence analyses treated sequencing depth as roughly uniform across donors.

The sequencing sample was made of PBMCs. The source is a woman in her 40s in good health and CMV-seronegative. The chain joins TRBV6-5 to TRBJ2-7; 9 bases align to TRBD1. The CDR3 reads CASSRGQGGTGEQYF. In nucleotides, the CDR3 is TGTGCCAGCAGTCGGGGACAGGGAGGGACTGGCGAGCAGTACTTC.